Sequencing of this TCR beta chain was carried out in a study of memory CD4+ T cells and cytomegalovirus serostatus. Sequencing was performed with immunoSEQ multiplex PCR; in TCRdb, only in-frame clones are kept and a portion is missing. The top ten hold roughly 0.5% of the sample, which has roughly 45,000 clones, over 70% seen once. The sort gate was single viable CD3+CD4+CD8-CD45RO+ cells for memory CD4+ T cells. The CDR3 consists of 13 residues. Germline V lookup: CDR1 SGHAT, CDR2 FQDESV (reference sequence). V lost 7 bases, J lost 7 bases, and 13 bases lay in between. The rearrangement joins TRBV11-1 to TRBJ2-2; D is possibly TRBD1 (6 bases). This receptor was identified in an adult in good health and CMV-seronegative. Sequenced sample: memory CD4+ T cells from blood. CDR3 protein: CASTGWGHGELFF. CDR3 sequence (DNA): TGTGCCAGCACAGGGTGGGGGCACGGGGAGCTGTTTTTT.